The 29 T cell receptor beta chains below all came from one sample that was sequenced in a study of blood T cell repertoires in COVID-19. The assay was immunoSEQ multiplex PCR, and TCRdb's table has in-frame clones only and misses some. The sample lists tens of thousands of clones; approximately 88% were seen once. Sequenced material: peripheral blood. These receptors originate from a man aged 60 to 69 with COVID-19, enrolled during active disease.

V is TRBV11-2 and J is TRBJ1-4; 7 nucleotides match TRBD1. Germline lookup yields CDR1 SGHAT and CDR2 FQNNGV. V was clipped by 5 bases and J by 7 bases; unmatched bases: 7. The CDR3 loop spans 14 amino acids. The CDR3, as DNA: TGTGCCAGCAGCAGAAGACAGGGCGGTGAAAAACTGTTTTTT. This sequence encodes CASSRRQGGEKLFF.

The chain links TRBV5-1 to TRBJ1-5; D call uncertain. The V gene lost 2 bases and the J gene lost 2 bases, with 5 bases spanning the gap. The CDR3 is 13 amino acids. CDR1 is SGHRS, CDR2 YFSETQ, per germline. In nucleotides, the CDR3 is TGCGCCAGCAGCTTAACAGGCAATCAGCCCCAGCATTTT. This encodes CASSLTGNQPQHF. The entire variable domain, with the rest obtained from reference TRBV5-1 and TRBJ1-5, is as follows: KAGVTQTPRYLIKTRGQQVTLSCSPISGHRSVSWYQQTPGQGLQFLFEYFSETQRNKGNFPGRFSGRQFSNSRSEMNVSTLELGDSALYLCASSLTGNQPQHFGDGTRLSIL.

In nucleotides, the CDR3 is TGCGCCAGCGCGAGGATCACTGAAGCTTTCTTT. This gives the protein CASARITEAFF. The J gene is TRBJ1-1, the V gene TRBV23-1; D call uncertain. TRBV23-1 is placed among ORFs of uncertain function. The CDR3 runs to 11 residues. Deletions cut 8 bases from V and 4 bases from J, with 8 bases between.

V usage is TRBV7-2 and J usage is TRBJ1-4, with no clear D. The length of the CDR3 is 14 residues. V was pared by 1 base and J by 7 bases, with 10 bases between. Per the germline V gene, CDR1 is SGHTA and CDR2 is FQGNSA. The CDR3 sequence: CASSLDSESEKLFF. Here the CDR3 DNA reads TGTGCCAGCAGCTTAGACAGTGAAAGTGAAAAACTGTTTTTT. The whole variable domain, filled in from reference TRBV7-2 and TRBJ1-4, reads GAGVSQSPSNKVTEKGKDVELRCDPISGHTALYWYRQSLGQGLEFLIYFQGNSAPDKSGLPSDRFSAERTGGSVSTLTIQRTQQEDSAVYLCASSLDSESEKLFFGSGTQLSVL.

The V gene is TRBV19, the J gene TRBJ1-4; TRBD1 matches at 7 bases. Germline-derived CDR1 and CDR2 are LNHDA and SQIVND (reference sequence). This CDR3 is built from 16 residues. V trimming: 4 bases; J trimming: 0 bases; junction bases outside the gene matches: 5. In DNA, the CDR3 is TGTGCCAGTAGTAGCGGGACAGTTGCAACTAATGAAAAACTGTTTTTT. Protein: CASSSGTVATNEKLFF.

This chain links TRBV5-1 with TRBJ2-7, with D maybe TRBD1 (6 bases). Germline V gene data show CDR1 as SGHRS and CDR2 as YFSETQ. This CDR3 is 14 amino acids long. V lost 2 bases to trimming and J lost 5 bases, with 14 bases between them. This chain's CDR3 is CASSFRTVGHEQYF. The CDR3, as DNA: TGCGCCAGCAGCTTCCGGACAGTGGGGCACGAGCAGTACTTC.

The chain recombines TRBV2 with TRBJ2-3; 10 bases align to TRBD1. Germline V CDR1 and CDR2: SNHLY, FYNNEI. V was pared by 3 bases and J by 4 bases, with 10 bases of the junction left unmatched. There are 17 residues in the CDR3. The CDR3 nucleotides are TGTGCCAGCAGTGAGGCCAGACAGGGGGCTGGGGCAGATACGCAGTATTTT. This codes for CASSEARQGAGADTQYF.

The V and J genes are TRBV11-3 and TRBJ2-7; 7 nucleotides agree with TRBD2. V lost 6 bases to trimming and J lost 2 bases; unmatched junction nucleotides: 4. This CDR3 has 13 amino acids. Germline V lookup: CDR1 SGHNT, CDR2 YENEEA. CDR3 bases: TGTGCCAGCAGGCAAACTAGCGCCTACGAGCAGTACTTC. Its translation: CASRQTSAYEQYF.

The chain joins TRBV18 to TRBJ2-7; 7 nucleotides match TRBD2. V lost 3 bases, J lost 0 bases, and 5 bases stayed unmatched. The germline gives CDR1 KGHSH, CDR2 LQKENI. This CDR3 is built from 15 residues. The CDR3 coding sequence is TGTGCCAGCTCACCGGTTAGCGGGTTCTCCTACGAGCAGTACTTC. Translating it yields CASSPVSGFSYEQYF.

The CDR3 here is CASSSPNRGGTYGYTF. The CDR3 DNA reads as TGTGCCAGTAGTTCGCCTAACAGGGGGGGGACCTATGGCTACACCTTC. The rearrangement links TRBV19 to TRBJ1-2; 8 bases agree with TRBD1. The CDR3 contains 16 residues. V lost 5 bases and J lost 4; bases outside the gene matches: 12. Germline CDR1 LNHDA, CDR2 SQIVND (reference sequence).

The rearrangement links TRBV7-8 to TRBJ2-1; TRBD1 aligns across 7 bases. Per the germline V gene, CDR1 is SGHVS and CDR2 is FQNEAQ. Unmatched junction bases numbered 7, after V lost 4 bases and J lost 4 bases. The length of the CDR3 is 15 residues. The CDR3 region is CASSSTGTDYNEQFF. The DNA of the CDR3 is TGTGCCAGCAGCTCCACCGGGACAGATTACAATGAGCAGTTCTTC.

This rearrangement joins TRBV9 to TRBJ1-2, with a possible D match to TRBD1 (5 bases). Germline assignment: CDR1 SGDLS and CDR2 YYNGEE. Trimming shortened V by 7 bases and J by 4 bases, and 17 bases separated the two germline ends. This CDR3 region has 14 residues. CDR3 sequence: CASGGWGVSYGYTF. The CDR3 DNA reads TGTGCCAGCGGTGGTTGGGGGGTGAGCTATGGCTACACCTTC.

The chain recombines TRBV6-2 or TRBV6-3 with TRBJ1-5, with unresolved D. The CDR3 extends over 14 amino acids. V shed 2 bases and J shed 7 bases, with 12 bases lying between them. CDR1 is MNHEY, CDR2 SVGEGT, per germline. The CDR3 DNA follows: TGTGCCAGCAGTTACGGCGGGGTTGGGCAGCCCCAGCATTTT. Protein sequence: CASSYGGVGQPQHF.

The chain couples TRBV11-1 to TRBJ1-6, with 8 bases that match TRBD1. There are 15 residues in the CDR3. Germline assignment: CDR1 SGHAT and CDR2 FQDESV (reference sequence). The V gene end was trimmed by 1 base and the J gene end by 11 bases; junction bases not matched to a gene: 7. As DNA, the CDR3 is TGTGCCAGCAGCTTAGACCGGACAGGGTGGACACCCCTCCACTTT. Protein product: CASSLDRTGWTPLHF.

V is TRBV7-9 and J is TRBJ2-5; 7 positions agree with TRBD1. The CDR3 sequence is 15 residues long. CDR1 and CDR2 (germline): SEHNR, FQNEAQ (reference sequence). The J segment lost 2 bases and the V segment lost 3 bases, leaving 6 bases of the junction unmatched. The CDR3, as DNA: TGTGCCAGCAGCTTGACAGGGAACCCACAAGAGACCCAGTACTTC. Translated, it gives CASSLTGNPQETQYF.

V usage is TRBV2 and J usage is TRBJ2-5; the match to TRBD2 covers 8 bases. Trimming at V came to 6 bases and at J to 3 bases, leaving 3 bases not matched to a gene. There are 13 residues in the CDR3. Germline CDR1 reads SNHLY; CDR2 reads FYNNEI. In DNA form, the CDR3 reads TGTGCCAGCAGGATCGGGAGGGAAGAGACCCAGTACTTC. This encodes CASRIGREETQYF.

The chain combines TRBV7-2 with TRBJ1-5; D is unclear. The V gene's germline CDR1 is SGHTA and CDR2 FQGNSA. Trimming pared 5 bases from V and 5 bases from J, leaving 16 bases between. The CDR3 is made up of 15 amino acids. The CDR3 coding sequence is TGTGCCAGCAGCCCTCTACCCGGGGAGGATCAGCCCCAGCATTTT. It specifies CASSPLPGEDQPQHF.

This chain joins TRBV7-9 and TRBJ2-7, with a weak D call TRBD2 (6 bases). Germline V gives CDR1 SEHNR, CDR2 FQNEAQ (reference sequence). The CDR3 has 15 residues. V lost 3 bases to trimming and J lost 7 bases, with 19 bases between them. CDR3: CASSFAGPGLREQYF. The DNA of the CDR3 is TGTGCCAGCAGCTTTGCGGGACCCGGACTGCGAGAGCAGTACTTC. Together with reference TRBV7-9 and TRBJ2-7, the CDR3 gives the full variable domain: DTGVSQNPRHKITKRGQNVTFRCDPISEHNRLYWYRQTLGQGPEFLTYFQNEAQLEKSRLLSDRFSAERPKGSFSTLEIQRTEQGDSAMYLCASSFAGPGLREQYFGPGTRLTVT.

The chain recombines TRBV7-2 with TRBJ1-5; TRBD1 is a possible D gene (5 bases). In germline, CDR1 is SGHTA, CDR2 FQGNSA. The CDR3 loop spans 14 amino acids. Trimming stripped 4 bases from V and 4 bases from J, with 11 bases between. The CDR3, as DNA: TGTGCCAGCAGCTCTCAGGGAGGGAATCAGCCCCAGCATTTT. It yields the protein CASSSQGGNQPQHF.

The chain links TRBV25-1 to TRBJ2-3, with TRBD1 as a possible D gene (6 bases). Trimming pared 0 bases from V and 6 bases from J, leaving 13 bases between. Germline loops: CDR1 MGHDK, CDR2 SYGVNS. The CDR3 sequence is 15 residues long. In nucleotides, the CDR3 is TGTGCCAGCAGTGAATATAAGGGGGATTGGGATACGCAGTATTTT. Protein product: CASSEYKGDWDTQYF.

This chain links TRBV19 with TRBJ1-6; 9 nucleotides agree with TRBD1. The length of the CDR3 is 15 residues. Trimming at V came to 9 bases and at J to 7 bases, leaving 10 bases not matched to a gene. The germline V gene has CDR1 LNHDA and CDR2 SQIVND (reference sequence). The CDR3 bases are TGTGCCAGCAACCGGGACAGGGAGGGAAATTCACCCCTCCACTTT. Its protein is CASNRDREGNSPLHF.

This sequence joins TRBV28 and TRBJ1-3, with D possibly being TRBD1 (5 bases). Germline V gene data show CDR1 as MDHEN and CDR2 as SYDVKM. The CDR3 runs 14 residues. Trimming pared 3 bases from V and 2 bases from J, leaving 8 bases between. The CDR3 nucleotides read TGTGCCAGCAGTTTTGCGGGGGCTGGAAACACCATATATTTT. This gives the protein CASSFAGAGNTIYF.

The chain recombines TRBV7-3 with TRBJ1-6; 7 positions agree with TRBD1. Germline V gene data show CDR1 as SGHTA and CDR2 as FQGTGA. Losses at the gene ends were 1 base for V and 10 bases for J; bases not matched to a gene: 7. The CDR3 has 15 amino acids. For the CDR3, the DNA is TGTGCCAGCAGCTTAAATATGGGCAGGGGGTCACCCCTCCACTTT. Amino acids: CASSLNMGRGSPLHF.

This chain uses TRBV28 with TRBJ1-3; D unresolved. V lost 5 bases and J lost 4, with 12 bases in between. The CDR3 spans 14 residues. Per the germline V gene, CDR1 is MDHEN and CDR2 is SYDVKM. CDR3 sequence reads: CASSDTLRGNTIYF. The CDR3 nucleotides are TGTGCCAGCAGTGACACGCTCCGGGGAAACACCATATATTTT.

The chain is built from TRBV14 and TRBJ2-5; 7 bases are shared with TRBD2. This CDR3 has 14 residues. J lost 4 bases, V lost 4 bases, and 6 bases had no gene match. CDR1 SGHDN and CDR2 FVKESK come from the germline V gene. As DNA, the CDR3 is TGTGCCAGCAGCCCCGGGGGGATTCGAGAGACCCAGTACTTC. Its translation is CASSPGGIRETQYF.

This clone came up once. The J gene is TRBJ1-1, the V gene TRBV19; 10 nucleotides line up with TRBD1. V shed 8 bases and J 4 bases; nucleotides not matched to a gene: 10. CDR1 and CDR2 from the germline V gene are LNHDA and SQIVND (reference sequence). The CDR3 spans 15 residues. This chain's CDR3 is CASRLGTGDPTEAFF. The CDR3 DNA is TGTGCCAGTCGCTTGGGGACAGGGGACCCCACTGAAGCTTTCTTT.

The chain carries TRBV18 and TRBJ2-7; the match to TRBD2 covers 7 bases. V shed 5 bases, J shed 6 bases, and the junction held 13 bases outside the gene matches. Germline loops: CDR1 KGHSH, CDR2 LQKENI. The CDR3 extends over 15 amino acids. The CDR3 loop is CASSGTSAQEGEQYF. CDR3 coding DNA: TGTGCCAGCTCAGGTACTAGCGCTCAGGAGGGCGAGCAGTACTTC.

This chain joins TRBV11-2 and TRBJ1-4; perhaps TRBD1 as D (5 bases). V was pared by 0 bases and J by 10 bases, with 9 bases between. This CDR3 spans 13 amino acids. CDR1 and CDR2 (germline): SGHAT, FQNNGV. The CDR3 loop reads CASSLELGGKLFF. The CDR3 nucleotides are TGTGCCAGCAGCTTAGAATTGGGGGGAAAACTGTTTTTT. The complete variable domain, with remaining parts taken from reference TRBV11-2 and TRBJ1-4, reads EAGVAQSPRYKIIEKRQSVAFWCNPISGHATLYWYQQILGQGPKLLIQFQNNGVVDDSQLPKDRFSAERLKGVDSTLKIQPAKLEDSAVYLCASSLELGGKLFFGSGTQLSVL.

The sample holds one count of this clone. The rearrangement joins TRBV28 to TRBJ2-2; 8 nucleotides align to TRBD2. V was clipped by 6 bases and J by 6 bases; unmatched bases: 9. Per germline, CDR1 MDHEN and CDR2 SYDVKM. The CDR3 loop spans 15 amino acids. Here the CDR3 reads CASRLGTSGAGELFF. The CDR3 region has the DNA TGTGCCAGCAGGCTCGGGACTAGTGGGGCCGGGGAGCTGTTTTTT.